These 5 T cell receptor beta chains were all obtained from the same sample, sequenced in a study of CD8 T cells in ankylosing spondylitis. Using its own MiXCR run on the 5' RACE reads, TCRdb lists one record per CDR3 protein. The table shows about 480,000 distinct CDR3 sequences, with roughly 15% occurring only once. No cognate antigen is known for these TCRs. The study's findings and limits: A motif of 8 or 9 highly homologous TCR beta variants was seen as apparently characteristic of ankylosing spondylitis blood.

Sequencing input: blood, either unsorted or a sorted T cell fraction (not recorded which). The receptors were gathered from a male donor with ankylosing spondylitis.

The chain couples TRBV5-1 to TRBJ2-2, with 8 bases fitting TRBD2. The trim removed 3 bases at V and 1 base at J, leaving 2 bases unmatched. The CDR3 covers 15 residues. Germline V gives CDR1 SGHRS, CDR2 YFSETQ. The CDR3 nucleotides read TGCGCCAGCAGCTCGGCGGGGGGGAACACCGGGGAGCTGTTTTTT. It yields the protein CASSSAGGNTGELFF.

The chain joins TRBV2 to TRBJ1-5; no clear D. Germline V gives CDR1 SNHLY, CDR2 FYNNEI. The CDR3 covers 14 residues. With 3 bases removed from V and 7 bases from J, the gap between germline ends came to 13 bases. CDR3 nucleotide sequence: TGTGCCAGCAGTGAGGAGGTTTCGGGGCAGCCCCAGCATTTT. It translates to CASSEEVSGQPQHF.

V gene TRBV29-1 combines with J gene TRBJ1-2; the match to TRBD1 covers 7 bases. Trimming at V came to 3 bases and at J to 7 bases, leaving 14 bases not matched to a gene. CDR3 length equals 15 residues. Germline V gene sequence: CDR1 SQVTM, CDR2 ANQGSEA. The CDR3 sequence: CSVDILRQGGRGYTF. CDR3 in DNA: TGCAGCGTTGACATTTTGCGACAGGGCGGTCGTGGCTACACCTTC. Full variable domain (rest looked up from reference TRBV29-1 and TRBJ1-2): SAVISQKPSRDICQRGTSLTIQCQVDSQVTMMFWYRQQPGQSLTLIATANQGSEATYESGFVIDKFPISRPNLTFSTLTVSNMSPEDSSIYLCSVDILRQGGRGYTFGSGTRLTVV.

The J gene is TRBJ2-1, the V gene TRBV24-1, with D hard to call. Germline CDR1 KGHDR, CDR2 SFDVKD. V shed 0 bases and J shed 8 bases, with 7 bases lying between them. The CDR3 extends over 13 amino acids. CDR3 amino acids: CATSDLFGDEQFF. Here the CDR3 DNA reads TGTGCCACCAGTGATTTGTTCGGCGATGAGCAGTTCTTC.

The table lists this clonotype with many counts. This chain links TRBV10-3 with TRBJ1-1, with 8 positions matching TRBD1. Germline CDR1 ENHRY, CDR2 SYGVKD. Trimming at V came to 6 bases and at J to 4 bases, leaving 7 bases not matched to a gene. The length of the CDR3 is 14 residues. The CDR3 bases are TGTGCCATCAGGGATCCGGACAGGGCCACTGAAGCTTTCTTT. Residues: CAIRDPDRATEAFF.